This T cell receptor beta chain was recovered during a study of early T cells in non-severe SARS-CoV-2 infection. V was clipped by 3 bases and J by 3 bases; unmatched bases: 9. CDR3 length: 18 amino acids. The germline V gene encodes CDR1 SGHTA and CDR2 FQGNSA. Unique molecular identifiers (one per individual cDNA molecule) were attached. TCRdb processed the 5' RACE reads anew with MiXCR; each CDR3 protein has one entry. The table lists 60,000 or so distinct CDR3 sequences, 12% of them singletons. This clonotype was seen a handful of times. The source material was whole blood. This receptor was obtained from an adult who was a healthcare worker with PCR-confirmed SARS-CoV-2 infection or an uninfected control (not recorded which). The chain is built from TRBV7-2 and TRBJ2-2; 11 nucleotides line up with TRBD1. Written as DNA, the CDR3 is TGTGCCAGCAGCTTTCAAGTCGGGACAGGGGGTTACACCGGGGAGCTGTTTTTT. This encodes CASSFQVGTGGYTGELFF. The full variable domain, rest sourced from reference TRBV7-2 and TRBJ2-2, is GAGVSQSPSNKVTEKGKDVELRCDPISGHTALYWYRQSLGQGLEFLIYFQGNSAPDKSGLPSDRFSAERTGGSVSTLTIQRTQQEDSAVYLCASSFQVGTGGYTGELFFGEGSRLTVL.